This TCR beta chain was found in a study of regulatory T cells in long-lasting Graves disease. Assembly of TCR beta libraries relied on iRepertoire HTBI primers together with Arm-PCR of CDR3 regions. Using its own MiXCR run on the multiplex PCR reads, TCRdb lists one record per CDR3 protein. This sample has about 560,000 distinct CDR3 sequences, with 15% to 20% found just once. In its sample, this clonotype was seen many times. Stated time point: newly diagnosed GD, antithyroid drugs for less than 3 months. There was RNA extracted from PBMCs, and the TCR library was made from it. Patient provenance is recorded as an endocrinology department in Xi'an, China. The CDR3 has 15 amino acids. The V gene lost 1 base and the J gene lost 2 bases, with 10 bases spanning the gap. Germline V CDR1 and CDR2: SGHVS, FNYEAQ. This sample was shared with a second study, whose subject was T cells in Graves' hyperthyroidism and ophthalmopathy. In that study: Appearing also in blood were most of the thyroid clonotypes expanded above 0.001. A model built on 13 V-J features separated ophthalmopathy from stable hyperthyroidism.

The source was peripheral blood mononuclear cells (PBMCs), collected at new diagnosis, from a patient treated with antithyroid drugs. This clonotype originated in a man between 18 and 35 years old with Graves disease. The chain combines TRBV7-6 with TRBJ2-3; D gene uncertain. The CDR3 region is CASSLVVGNTDTQYF. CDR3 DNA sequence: TGTGCCAGCAGCTTAGTCGTCGGAAACACAGATACGCAGTATTTT. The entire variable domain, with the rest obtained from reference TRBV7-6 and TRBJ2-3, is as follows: GAGVSQSPRYKVTKRGQDVALRCDPISGHVSLYWYRQALGQGPEFLTYFNYEAQQDKSGLPNDRFSAERPEGSISTLTIQRTEQRDSAMYRCASSLVVGNTDTQYFGPGTRLTVL.